Sequencing of this TCR beta chain was carried out in a study of cytomegalovirus exposure and HLA in healthy donors. About the research overall: Among the roughly 370 genotyped donors, over 70% were placed in the Caucasian-associated ancestry cluster.

The study's findings and limits: The authors enumerated 180 or so TCR beta chains as linked to cytomegalovirus.

A note on this clone: Its antigen is currently unknown.

The PCR contained 60 Vbeta and 13 Jbeta primers. The assay was immunoSEQ multiplex PCR, and TCRdb's table has in-frame clones only and misses some. Here the sample table reports 56,000 or so clones. In germline, CDR1 is MGHDK, CDR2 SYGVNS. V gave up 7 bases and J gave up 8 bases, with 11 bases separating them. There are 11 residues in the CDR3. This rearrangement joins TRBV25-1 to TRBJ1-1; D gene uncertain. Sequences were obtained from PBMCs. This TCR was sampled from a female donor in good health and CMV-seronegative. The CDR3 sequence: CASKEAGEAFF. The CDR3 coding sequence is TGTGCCAGCAAAGAAGCGGGAGAAGCTTTCTTT.